This T cell receptor beta chain was profiled in a study of CD8 T cells in ankylosing spondylitis. Libraries of TCR beta came from quantitative 5'-RACE with molecular barcodes. TCRdb reprocessed the 5' RACE reads via MiXCR and lists one record per CDR3 protein. The sample lists about 840,000 distinct CDR3 sequences, about 10% seen once, with about 0.49% in the top ten. Regarding the study as a whole: Earlier studies detected some motif variants in reactive arthritis synovial fluid and blood. Several highly homologous variants made up a TCR beta motif, and this motif appeared characteristic of ankylosing spondylitis blood. There was reportedly significant enrichment of clones that were disease-linked in matched ankylosing spondylitis synovial fluid. Peripheral blood samples showed relatively rare disease-linked clones, and these clones were CD8+.

Germline CDR1 DFQATT, CDR2 SNEGSKA (reference sequence). Germline trimming cut 1 base from V and 4 bases from J; bases unmatched to any gene: 7. The CDR3 contains 15 residues. Of note for this clonotype: Its antigen is not identified.

Specimen: blood, either unsorted or a sorted T cell fraction (not recorded which). The V gene is TRBV20-1, the J gene TRBJ2-3; 8 bases agree with TRBD1. This clonotype was obtained from a male donor with ankylosing spondylitis. The CDR3: CSARGVRGRPDTQYF. For the CDR3, the DNA is TGCAGTGCTAGAGGGGTCAGGGGGCGCCCAGATACGCAGTATTTT.